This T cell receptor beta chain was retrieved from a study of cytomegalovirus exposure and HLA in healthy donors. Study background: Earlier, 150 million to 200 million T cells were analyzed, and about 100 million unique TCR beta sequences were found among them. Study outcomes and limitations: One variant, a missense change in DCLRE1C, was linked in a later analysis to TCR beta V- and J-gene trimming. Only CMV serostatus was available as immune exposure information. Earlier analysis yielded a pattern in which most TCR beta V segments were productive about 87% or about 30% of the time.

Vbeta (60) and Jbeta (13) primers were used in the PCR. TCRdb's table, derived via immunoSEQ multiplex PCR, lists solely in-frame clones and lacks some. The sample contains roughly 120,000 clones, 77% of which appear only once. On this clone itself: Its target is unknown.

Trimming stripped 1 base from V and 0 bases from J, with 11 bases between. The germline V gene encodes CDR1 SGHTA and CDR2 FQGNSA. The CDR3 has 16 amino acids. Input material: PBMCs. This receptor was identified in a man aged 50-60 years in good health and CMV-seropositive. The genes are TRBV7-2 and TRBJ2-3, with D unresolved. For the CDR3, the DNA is TGTGCCAGCAGCTTAGGGCTCACCTCTAGCACAGATACGCAGTATTTT. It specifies CASSLGLTSSTDTQYF.